This TCR beta chain originates from a study of blood T cell repertoires in COVID-19. CDR3 length equals 13 residues. V was pared by 2 bases and J by 6 bases, with 7 bases between. Libraries were prepared by immunoSEQ multiplex PCR; TCRdb keeps only in-frame clonotypes and omits some of them. The sample consists of some 170,000 clones, approximately 79% of them appearing once. Sequences were obtained from peripheral blood. This sequence was found in a woman in her 70s with acute or convalescent COVID-19. The chain couples TRBV12-3 or TRBV12-4 to TRBJ2-2; no definite D call. DNA for the CDR3: TGTGCCAGCAGTTTACTAGTAGCCGGGGAGCTGTTTTTT. Protein: CASSLLVAGELFF.